The 20 T cell receptor beta chains listed next were all sequenced from one sample in a study of identical twins. One entry per CDR3 protein results from TCRdb running MiXCR on the 5' RACE reads. The sample records fewer than 650,000 distinct CDR3 sequences, just over 7% being singletons. Another study also made use of these data, one on yellow fever vaccine responses in identical twins.

Sample: PBMCs. These receptor sequences come from a woman aged 18 to 35 in good health.

Of note for this clonotype: A junction end diverges from the germline sequence, so it may reflect a read error. This chain joins TRBV20-1 and TRBJ2-5; 11 nucleotides match TRBD1. The CDR3 has 12 residues. Per the germline V gene, CDR1 is DFQATT and CDR2 is SNEGSKA (reference sequence). The CDR3 protein is CSARDPGQGVHF. DNA for the CDR3: TGCAGTGCTAGAGATCCGGGACAGGGGGTACACTTC.

The J gene is TRBJ2-1, the V gene TRBV7-2; the match to TRBD2 covers 8 bases. The V gene end was trimmed by 5 bases and the J gene end by 10 bases; junction bases not matched to a gene: 10. Germline V gene lookup returns CDR1 SGHTA and CDR2 FQGNSA. The CDR3 length is 14 residues. CDR3 nucleotides: TGTGCCAGCAGCCCCGGGGGGGCCCAGGGCGAGCAGTTCTTC. Translation gives CASSPGGAQGEQFF.

The table lists this clonotype with many counts. CDR3 sequence reads: CASSQVYGEKLFF. The CDR3 bases are TGCGCCAGCAGCCAAGTATACGGCGAAAAACTGTTTTTT. V usage is TRBV4-1 and J usage is TRBJ1-4; D remains ambiguous. Germline V gene sequence: CDR1 MGHRA, CDR2 YSYEKL. V was trimmed by 1 base and J by 8 bases, leaving 8 bases between them. CDR3 length: 13 residues.

This clonotype has at least ten counts. As DNA, the CDR3 is TGTGCCAGCAGCCCCCTTGGGGGGATCTCTGGAAACACCATATATTTT. It yields the protein CASSPLGGISGNTIYF. V and J are TRBV9 and TRBJ1-3; D may be TRBD1 (5 bases). The CDR3 has 16 amino acids. From germline, CDR1 is SGDLS and CDR2 YYNGEE. The V gene lost 4 bases and the J gene lost 0 bases, with 14 bases spanning the gap. Together with reference TRBV9 and TRBJ1-3, the CDR3 gives the full variable domain: DSGVTQTPKHLITATGQRVTLRCSPRSGDLSVYWYQQSLDQGLQFLIQYYNGEERAKGNILERFSAQQFPDLHSELNLSSLELGDSALYFCASSPLGGISGNTIYFGEGSWLTVV.

The table lists this clonotype with a few counts. J is TRBJ2-7 and V is TRBV14, with 7 bases aligning to TRBD1. V lost 0 bases, J lost 6 bases, and 11 bases stayed unmatched. The CDR3 runs 16 residues. Germline V lookup: CDR1 SGHDN, CDR2 FVKESK. The CDR3 sequence is CASSQDRGRSPLEQYV. The CDR3 DNA follows: TGTGCCAGCAGCCAAGATAGGGGGCGGTCTCCCCTCGAGCAGTACGTC.

In this sample, this clonotype turned up a few times. This chain uses TRBV29-1 with TRBJ1-1, with D uncertain. Trimming removed 3 bases from V and 1 base from J, with 15 bases in between. CDR3 length equals 15 residues. Germline CDR1 is SQVTM and CDR2 is ANQGSEA. The CDR3 DNA reads TGCAGCGTTGATCCCTTCGGTAGAGCGAACACTGAAGCTTTCTTT. Its protein is CSVDPFGRANTEAFF.

This clonotype was counted ten times or more. The rearrangement uses TRBV7-9 and TRBJ1-6; D is ambiguous. The germline CDR1 and CDR2 sequences are SEHNR and FQNEAQ (reference sequence). The CDR3 contains 16 residues. V shed 5 bases and J shed 0 bases, with 11 bases lying between them. CDR3: CASSPHSSSYNSPLHF. The CDR3 DNA is TGTGCCAGCAGCCCTCACTCTAGCTCCTATAATTCACCCCTCCACTTT. Supplemented by reference TRBV7-9 and TRBJ1-6, the full variable domain reads DTGVSQNPRHKITKRGQNVTFRCDPISEHNRLYWYRQTLGQGPEFLTYFQNEAQLEKSRLLSDRFSAERPKGSFSTLEIQRTEQGDSAMYLCASSPHSSSYNSPLHFGNGTRLTVT.

V is TRBV7-9 and J is TRBJ2-2; 7 bases map to TRBD2. The CDR3 totals 17 residues. The ends lost 4 bases at V and 2 bases at J; junction bases unmatched: 10. Per germline, CDR1 SEHNR and CDR2 FQNEAQ (reference sequence). CDR3 sequence (DNA): TGTGCCAGCAGCTATGACAGAGCGGGACCCAACACCGGGGAGCTGTTTTTT. Residues: CASSYDRAGPNTGELFF.

The DNA for the CDR3 is TGCAGCGCCGGGACAGCCTACGAGCAGTACTTC. This codes for CSAGTAYEQYF. The chain employs TRBV29-1 and TRBJ2-7; 7 nucleotides align to TRBD1. Germline values: CDR1 SQVTM, CDR2 ANQGSEA. With 7 bases clipped from V and 2 bases from J, the junction kept 2 bases outside the gene matches. The CDR3 sequence is 11 residues long.

DNA of the CDR3: TGCAGTGCTAGAGTCCCGGGACTGCCGTCAGATACGCAGTATTTT. This translates into CSARVPGLPSDTQYF. This sequence joins TRBV20-1 and TRBJ2-3, with a tentative D call TRBD2 (6 bases). V dropped 1 base and J dropped 4 bases, with 15 bases sitting between them. The CDR3 contains 15 residues. The V gene's germline CDR1 is DFQATT and CDR2 SNEGSKA (reference sequence).

This clonotype was seen a few times. The chain joins TRBV7-9 to TRBJ1-2; D is perhaps TRBD1 (6 bases). The CDR3 totals 13 residues. Germline loops: CDR1 SEHNR, CDR2 FQNEAQ (reference sequence). V lost 5 bases and J 8 bases, leaving 15 bases between the germline ends. CDR3: CASSPGGGHGYTF. As DNA, the CDR3 is TGTGCCAGCAGCCCCGGCGGGGGGCACGGCTACACCTTC.

In this sample, this clonotype turned up many times. The rearrangement uses TRBV19 and TRBJ2-2, with D unclear. With 0 bases removed from V and 1 base from J, the gap between germline ends came to 3 bases. CDR1 is LNHDA, CDR2 SQIVND, per germline (reference sequence). The CDR3 extends over 14 amino acids. Here the CDR3 DNA reads TGTGCCAGTAGTATAGATCGGAACACCGGGGAGCTGTTTTTT. Its translation: CASSIDRNTGELFF.

The V gene is TRBV12-3 or TRBV12-4, the J gene TRBJ2-1; TRBD2 might be the D (7 bases). The V and J ends lost 2 bases and 6 bases respectively, with 38 bases between them. This CDR3 contains 23 residues. CDR3: CASSLTPTFGVAGELRGGNEQFF. In DNA form, the CDR3 reads TGTGCCAGCAGTTTAACCCCCACGTTTGGCGTGGCGGGAGAGTTGAGAGGGGGCAATGAGCAGTTCTTC.

This clonotype was detected a few times. This chain uses TRBV28 with TRBJ1-5; D is undetermined. The ends were cut back, 7 bases at V and 6 bases at J, with 10 bases in the middle. There are 12 residues in the CDR3. In germline, CDR1 is MDHEN, CDR2 SYDVKM. CDR3 bases: TGTGCCAGCAACATTTTGGCTCAGCCCCAGCATTTT. Its protein product is CASNILAQPQHF.

The V call is TRBV5-1, the J call TRBJ2-3; 10 nucleotides match TRBD1. V lost 8 bases and J lost 3; bases outside the gene matches: 9. The CDR3 is 15 amino acids. CDR1 and CDR2 from the germline V gene are SGHRS and YFSETQ. The CDR3: CASTPGQGRTDTQYF. CDR3 coding DNA: TGCGCCAGTACTCCGGGACAGGGGAGGACAGATACGCAGTATTTT.

This rearrangement joins TRBV18 to TRBJ2-5; possible D gene TRBD1, 5 bases. Trimming pared 1 base from V and 4 bases from J, leaving 10 bases between. Germline CDR1 and CDR2: KGHSH and LQKENI. CDR3 size: 14 residues. CDR3 amino acids: CASSPLTQGETQYF. For the CDR3, the DNA is TGTGCCAGCTCACCACTGACCCAGGGAGAGACCCAGTACTTC. Together with reference TRBV18 and TRBJ2-5, the CDR3 gives the full variable domain: NAGVMQNPRHLVRRRGQEARLRCSPMKGHSHVYWYRQLPEEGLKFMVYLQKENIIDESGMPKERFSAEFPKEGPSILRIQQVVRGDSAAYFCASSPLTQGETQYFGPGTRLLVL.

V is TRBV28 and J is TRBJ2-6; TRBD1 is a possible D gene (5 bases). The CDR3 sequence is 15 residues long. From germline, CDR1 is MDHEN and CDR2 SYDVKM. V was cut by 6 bases and J by 2 bases, with 11 bases left in between. CDR3 loop: CASSPAGTGANVLTF. CDR3 bases: TGTGCCAGCAGCCCGGCAGGGACTGGGGCCAACGTCCTGACTTTC.

The sample holds many counts of this clonotype. The V gene is TRBV5-1, the J gene TRBJ2-2; D unclear. Germline V gene lookup returns CDR1 SGHRS and CDR2 YFSETQ. Trimming removed 4 bases from V and 0 bases from J, with 7 bases in between. This CDR3 contains 14 residues. In nucleotides, the CDR3 is TGCGCCAGCAGCCCCAGTTCGAACACCGGGGAGCTGTTTTTT. Its translation is CASSPSSNTGELFF.

The chain uses TRBV20-1 and TRBJ1-6, with D unclear. This CDR3 contains 14 residues. CDR1 and CDR2 (germline): DFQATT, SNEGSKA (reference sequence). Between the trimmed V and J ends, which lost 1 base and 7 bases, there was a span of 11 bases. The DNA for the CDR3 is TGCAGTGCTAGAGCGGCTGCCTTGAATTCACCCCTCCACTTT. This translates into CSARAAALNSPLHF.

The V and J genes are TRBV12-3 or TRBV12-4 and TRBJ2-3, with 12 bases fitting TRBD1. V shed 7 bases, J shed 3 bases, and the junction held 8 bases outside the gene matches. The CDR3 sequence is 16 residues long. The CDR3 region has the DNA TGTGCCAGCAACCTTGGGACAGGGGGCCTTACAGATACGCAGTATTTT. It yields the protein CASNLGTGGLTDTQYF.